This is a list of T cell receptor beta chains from one sample in a study of OX40 agonist ivuxolimab in advanced cancers. Repertoires were generated with immunoSEQ multiplex PCR, while TCRdb's copy carries only in-frame clones and drops some. The sample has 80,000 to 95,000 clones, roughly 85% seen once. The material was CD4+ or CD8+ T cells sorted from blood, obtained in a trial of the OX40 agonist ivuxolimab. Receptor source: an adult with an advanced solid tumor such as melanoma, head and neck, liver or kidney cancer. Both conserved end residues are part of each CDR3. The order of the fields is D gene, J gene, clone size, V gene, CDR3 DNA, CDR3 protein. The D gene is left open where the match is weak. Clone size is stated in some rows and not others, as once, few, many or a class when expanded.

. | TRBJ1-4 | . | TRBV5-4 | TGTGCCAGCAGCTTGTGGGGGGGCAGAGGAGGTGAAAAACTGTTTTTT | CASSLWGGRGGEKLFF
. | TRBJ2-5 | . | TRBV7-2 | TGTGCCAGCAGCCCCGTCCCCTCGATGGAGACCCAGTACTTC | CASSPVPSMETQYF
. | TRBJ2-7 | . | TRBV2 | TGTGCCAGCCGTAGGCACGAGCAGTACTTC | CASRRHEQYF
TRBD2 | TRBJ2-3 | . | TRBV6-1 | TGTGCCGTCCAGCGGGGGGGCTATAGCACAGATACGCAGTATTTT | CAVQRGGYSTDTQYF
. | TRBJ2-7 | . | TRBV9 | TGTGCCAGCAGCGTACAGGGGGGGAACCGCGAGCAGTACTTC | CASSVQGGNREQYF
TRBD1 | TRBJ1-2 | . | TRBV10-1 | TGCGCCAGCAGCGGGGGTCGGACAGGGGGGATCTATGGCTACACCTTC | CASSGGRTGGIYGYTF
. | TRBJ2-1 | few | TRBV6-1 | TGTGCCAGCAGATCAAGGGGGGGTACCTACAATGAGCAGTTCTTC | CASRSRGGTYNEQFF
. | TRBJ2-7 | . | TRBV27 | TGTGCCAGCGGAAGGGCCGGAGCCTACGAGCAGTACTTC | CASGRAGAYEQYF
. | TRBJ1-5 | . | TRBV4-1 | TGCGCCAGCAGCGAAGTTGGGCAGCCCCAGCATTTT | CASSEVGQPQHF
. | TRBJ2-2 | . | TRBV7-2 | TGTGCCAGCAGCTCCGGACAGAACACCGGGGAGCTGTTTTTT | CASSSGQNTGELFF
TRBD2 | TRBJ2-1 | once | TRBV5-4 | TGTGCCAGCAGGCTTGGGGGTAGCGGGGGACTATACAATGAGCAGTTCTTC | CASRLGGSGGLYNEQFF
. | TRBJ1-1 | . | TRBV7-2 | TGTGCCAGCAGCGTTCTGGACAGTAACACTGAAGCTTTCTTT | CASSVLDSNTEAFF
TRBD1 | TRBJ1-3 | . | TRBV7-9 | TGTGCCAGCAGCGTACGACAGGGATTAAGCTCTGGAAACACCATATATTTT | CASSVRQGLSSGNTIYF
. | TRBJ2-2 | . | TRBV7-2 | TGTGCCAGCGGCACGGCCGCCGGGGAGCTGTTTTTT | CASGTAAGELFF
. | TRBJ1-4 | . | TRBV19 | TGTGCCAGTACCCGGACGGAGGGGAATGAAAAACTGTTTTTT | CASTRTEGNEKLFF